This is a list of T cell receptor beta chains from one sample in a study of response to subunit inactivated influenza vaccine. TCRdb reanalysed the RT-PCR reads using MiXCR and keeps one entry per CDR3 protein. Seen here are fewer than 600,000 distinct CDR3 sequences, around 7.9% observed once, and the top ten hold roughly 13%. This specimen consisted of PBMCs from blood, obtained less than 25 months after vaccination. The receptors were gathered from a man aged 50 to 69 who received an inactivated influenza vaccine. CDR3s include the opening cysteine and the closing phenylalanine or tryptophan. A D gene is named only where the DNA matches it firmly. Clone size, where shown, is once, few, many, or a class for clones that have expanded.

>NA|TRBJ1-1|few|TRBV20-1
CSARNKPLANTEAFF
TGCAGTGCTAGAAACAAACCGCTTGCGAACACTGAAGCTTTCTTT
>NA|TRBJ2-3|few|TRBV20-1
CSAGDTEKATDTQYF
TGCAGTGCGGGGGACACGGAGAAAGCCACAGATACGCAGTATTTT
>NA|TRBJ2-7|few|TRBV10-2
CASRDTGPYEQYF
TGCGCCAGCAGAGATACTGGACCCTACGAGCAGTACTTC
>TRBD1|TRBJ1-1|NA|TRBV10-3
CAISVTGGEIGSEAFF
TGTGCCATCAGCGTCACAGGGGGCGAAATCGGTTCTGAAGCTTTCTTT
>TRBD1|TRBJ2-1|many|TRBV6-1
CASSPRQGRNEQFF
TGTGCCAGCAGCCCCCGACAGGGACGGAATGAGCAGTTCTTC
>NA|TRBJ2-4|few|TRBV5-1
CASSLVISRGGFNIQYF
TGCGCCAGCAGCTTGGTTATCTCACGAGGTGGCTTCAACATTCAGTACTTC
>NA|TRBJ2-2|few|TRBV20-1
CSARDLHHANTGELFF
TGCAGTGCTAGAGATCTTCATCACGCGAACACCGGGGAGCTGTTTTTT
>NA|TRBJ2-7|many|TRBV20-1
CSAREAPYEQYF
TGCAGTGCTAGGGAGGCGCCCTACGAGCAGTACTTC
>TRBD2|TRBJ2-7|many|TRBV20-1
CSARAGTSSYEQYF
TGCAGTGCTAGAGCCGGGACTAGCTCGTACGAGCAGTACTTC
>NA|TRBJ2-1|few|TRBV12-3/TRBV12-4
CAITTGGAPYNEQFF
TGTGCCATCACCACCGGGGGAGCCCCCTACAATGAGCAGTTCTTC
>NA|TRBJ1-1|many|TRBV7-9
CASSGPRGTEAFF
TGTGCCAGCAGCGGGCCCAGGGGCACTGAAGCTTTCTTT
>NA|TRBJ1-1|many|TRBV5-5
CASSLVVGALGAFF
TGTGCCAGCAGCTTGGTAGTCGGGGCCCTCGGAGCTTTCTTT
>NA|TRBJ1-2|few|TRBV4-3
CASSHQGSVYGYTF
TGCGCCAGCAGCCACCAGGGGAGTGTCTATGGCTACACCTTC
>TRBD1|TRBJ1-1|NA|TRBV25-1
CASSRQGENTEAFF
TGTGCCAGCTCTCGACAGGGAGAGAACACTGAAGCTTTCTTT
>NA|TRBJ2-7|many|TRBV5-5
CASSFISEQYF
TGTGCCAGCAGCTTTATTAGTGAGCAGTACTTC
>NA|TRBJ2-5|many|TRBV12-3/TRBV12-4
CASSRVAGVQETQYF
TGTGCCAGCAGCCGCGTCGCCGGAGTTCAAGAGACCCAGTACTTC
>TRBD1|TRBJ1-2|NA|TRBV7-6
CASSRDGQGDYGYTF
TGTGCCAGCAGCAGAGACGGACAGGGCGACTATGGCTACACCTTC
>NA|TRBJ2-3|few|TRBV12-3/TRBV12-4
CASSSPGRKIMDTQYF
TGTGCCAGCAGTAGCCCTGGACGCAAAATCATGGATACGCAGTATTTT
>TRBD2|TRBJ2-7|many|TRBV11-2
CASSAAGGRYEQYF
TGTGCCAGCAGCGCCGCGGGGGGCCGGTACGAGCAGTACTTC
>NA|TRBJ2-2|many|TRBV3-1
CASSQVGELFF
TGTGCCAGCAGCCAAGTCGGGGAGCTGTTTTTT
>NA|TRBJ2-5|many|TRBV29-1
CSGGGAPQETQYF
TGCAGCGGGGGGGGGGCACCGCAAGAGACCCAGTACTTC
>TRBD1|TRBJ2-7|few|TRBV7-2
CASSLVGQGAREQYF
TGTGCCAGCAGCTTAGTCGGCCAGGGGGCGCGAGAGCAGTACTTC
>NA|TRBJ1-1|many|TRBV5-1
CASSRDSTTEAFF
TGCGCCAGCAGCCGAGACAGCACCACTGAAGCTTTCTTT
>NA|TRBJ2-7|few|TRBV7-9
CASSRGGHPNEQYF
TGTGCCAGCAGCCGAGGCGGGCACCCCAACGAGCAGTACTTC
>NA|TRBJ2-5|few|TRBV6-5
CASSYVDRETQYF
TGTGCCAGCAGTTACGTCGATAGAGAGACCCAGTACTTC
>NA|TRBJ2-6|few|TRBV11-1
CASGPSPGRPVSGANVLTF
TGTGCCAGCGGACCATCCCCGGGGCGCCCCGTCTCTGGGGCCAACGTCCTGACTTTC
>TRBD1|TRBJ2-5|few|TRBV10-3
CAISEADRDRAQETQYF
TGTGCCATCAGTGAGGCCGATCGAGACAGGGCCCAAGAGACCCAGTACTTC
>NA|TRBJ2-2|many|TRBV14
CASSHWNTGELFF
TGTGCCAGCAGCCACTGGAACACCGGGGAGCTGTTTTTT
>TRBD1|TRBJ2-1|few|TRBV6-1
CASSEVGTGIYNEQFF
TGTGCCAGCAGTGAAGTGGGGACAGGGATCTACAATGAGCAGTTCTTC
>NA|TRBJ2-1|NA|TRBV7-7
CASSISMGREQFF
TGTGCTAGCAGCATTAGTATGGGGCGCGAGCAGTTCTTC
>TRBD1|TRBJ2-5|NA|TRBV10-3
CAISESTTGGETQYF
TGTGCCATCAGTGAGTCGACGACAGGGGGCGAGACCCAGTACTTC
>TRBD1|TRBJ2-1|many|TRBV29-1
CSGGTDYNEQFF
TGCAGCGGGGGGACAGATTACAATGAGCAGTTCTTC
>NA|TRBJ1-1|NA|TRBV5-1
CASIPSRGGNTEAFF
TGCGCCAGCATCCCTTCCAGGGGAGGGAACACTGAAGCTTTCTTT
>TRBD1|TRBJ2-7|few|TRBV6-2/TRBV6-3
CASSYRTGGEQYF
TGTGCCAGCAGTTACCGGACAGGGGGCGAGCAGTACTTC
>TRBD2|TRBJ2-5|NA|TRBV20-1
CSGGGGRALETQYF
TGCAGTGGCGGGGGCGGGAGGGCCCTTGAGACCCAGTACTTC
>NA|TRBJ1-6|NA|TRBV27
CASSLTEESPLHF
TGTGCCAGCAGTTTAACAGAGGAATCACCCCTCCACTTT
>NA|TRBJ2-1|NA|TRBV15
CATSTQRSSYNEQFF
TGTGCCACCAGCACACAGAGAAGCTCCTACAATGAGCAGTTCTTC